This TCR beta chain was profiled in a study of blood T cell repertoires in COVID-19. Study-wide background: Sites in the United States, Italy and Spain provided acute and convalescent COVID-19 samples. The cDNA or gDNA used as material had been derived from T cells, B-cell-depleted T cells, or PBMCs.

Original processing notes: Reference gene primers were amplified, and this amplification served to estimate nucleated cell counts. Method: immunoSEQ multiplex PCR; TCRdb's copy keeps in-frame clones and lacks some. V, J and clone size derive from that table, while D and trimming were established from the DNA sequence. The sample yields tens of thousands of clones, around 88% seen once. The CDR3 length is 11 residues. Germline V gene sequence: CDR1 DFQATT, CDR2 SNEGSKA (reference sequence). V lost 7 bases, J lost 1 base, and 8 bases lay in between. This clonotype was obtained from a woman older than 75 with acute or convalescent COVID-19. J is TRBJ2-7 and V is TRBV20-1, with D unclear. The sample was peripheral blood. CDR3 sequence: CSVWLSYEQYF. The CDR3 DNA reads TGCAGTGTTTGGCTGTCCTACGAGCAGTACTTC.